The present T cell receptor beta chain was sequenced within a study of blood T cell repertoires in COVID-19. In the study overall: Material from acute and convalescent COVID-19 was sourced from the United States, Italy and Spain. In each case, the material was cDNA or gDNA derived from T cells, B-cell-depleted T cells, or PBMCs.

This clone was observed a few times. This CDR3 is built from 13 residues. Germline loops: CDR1 SGHRS, CDR2 YFSETQ. The V and J ends lost 4 bases and 6 bases respectively, with 11 bases between them. Methods used by the authors: By means of reference gene primer amplification, nucleated cell counts were estimated. Some clones are missing from TCRdb's copy, which holds only in-frame ones; the method was immunoSEQ multiplex PCR. V and J calls and clone size are copied from that table; D and trimming were computed from the DNA. The sample lists about 40,000 clones, approximately 81% occurring once. The V call is TRBV5-1, the J call TRBJ1-5; D is uncertain. The sequencing sample was made of peripheral blood. This sequence was found in a human donor in a cohort sampled during active COVID-19. Written as DNA, the CDR3 is TGCGCCAGCAGCGAGGGCCCGGGTCAGCCCCAGCATTTT. It encodes CASSEGPGQPQHF.